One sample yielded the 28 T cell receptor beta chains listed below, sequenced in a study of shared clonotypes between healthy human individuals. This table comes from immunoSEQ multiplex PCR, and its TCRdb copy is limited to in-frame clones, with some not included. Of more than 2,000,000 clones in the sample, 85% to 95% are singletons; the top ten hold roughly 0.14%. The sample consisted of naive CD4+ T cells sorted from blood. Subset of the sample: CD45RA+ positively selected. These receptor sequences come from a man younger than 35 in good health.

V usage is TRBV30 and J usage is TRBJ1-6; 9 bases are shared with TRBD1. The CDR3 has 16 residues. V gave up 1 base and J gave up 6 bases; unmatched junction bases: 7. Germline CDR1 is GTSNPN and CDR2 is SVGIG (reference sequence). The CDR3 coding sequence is TGTGCCTGGAGTGGGGGAACGACAGGGGGTAATTCACCCCTCCACTTT. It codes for CAWSGGTTGGNSPLHF.

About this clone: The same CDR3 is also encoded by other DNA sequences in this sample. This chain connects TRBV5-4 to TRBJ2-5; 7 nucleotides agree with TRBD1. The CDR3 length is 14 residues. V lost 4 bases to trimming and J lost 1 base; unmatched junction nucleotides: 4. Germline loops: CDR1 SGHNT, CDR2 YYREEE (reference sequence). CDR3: CASSRGQSQETQYF. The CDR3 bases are TGTGCCAGCAGCCGGGGACAGAGCCAAGAGACCCAGTACTTC.

The CDR3 DNA sequence: TGTGCCAGCAGCCGATTGGGGTTTGGGGATACCGGAAACACCATATATTTT. This encodes CASSRLGFGDTGNTIYF. The rearrangement joins TRBV14 to TRBJ1-3, with D uncertain. CDR3 length equals 17 residues. The germline gives CDR1 SGHDN, CDR2 FVKESK. V lost 4 bases, J lost 4 bases, and 20 bases lay in between.

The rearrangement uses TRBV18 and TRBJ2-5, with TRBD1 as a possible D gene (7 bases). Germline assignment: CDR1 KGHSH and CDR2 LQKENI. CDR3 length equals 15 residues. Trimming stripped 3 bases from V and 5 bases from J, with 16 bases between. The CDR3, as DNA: TGTGCCAGCTCACCGCGGGACAGCCTGGGGGAGACCCAGTACTTC. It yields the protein CASSPRDSLGETQYF.

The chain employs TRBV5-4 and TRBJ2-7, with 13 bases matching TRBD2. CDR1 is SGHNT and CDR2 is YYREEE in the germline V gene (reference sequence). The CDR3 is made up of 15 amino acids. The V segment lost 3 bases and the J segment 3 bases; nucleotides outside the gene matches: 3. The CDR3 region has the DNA TGTGCCAGCAGCTCAAGGACTAGCGGGGGCTACGAGCAGTACTTC. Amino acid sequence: CASSSRTSGGYEQYF. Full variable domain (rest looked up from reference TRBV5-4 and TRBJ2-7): ETGVTQSPTHLIKTRGQQVTLRCSSQSGHNTVSWYQQALGQGPQFIFQYYREEENGRGNFPPRFSGLQFPNYSSELNVNALELDDSALYLCASSSRTSGGYEQYFGPGTRLTVT.

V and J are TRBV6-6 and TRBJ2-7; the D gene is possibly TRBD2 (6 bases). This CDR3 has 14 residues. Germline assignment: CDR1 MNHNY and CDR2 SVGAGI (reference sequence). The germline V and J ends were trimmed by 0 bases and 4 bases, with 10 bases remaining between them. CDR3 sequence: CASSYSIREYEQYF. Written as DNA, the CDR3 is TGTGCCAGCAGTTACTCGATCCGGGAGTACGAGCAGTACTTC.

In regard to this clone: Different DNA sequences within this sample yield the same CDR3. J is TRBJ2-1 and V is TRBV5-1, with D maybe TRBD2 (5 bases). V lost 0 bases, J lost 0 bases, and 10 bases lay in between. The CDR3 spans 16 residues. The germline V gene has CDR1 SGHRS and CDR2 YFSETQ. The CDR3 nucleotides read TGCGCCAGCAGCTTGGGAGGGCAGAGCTCCTACAATGAGCAGTTCTTC. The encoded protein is CASSLGGQSSYNEQFF.

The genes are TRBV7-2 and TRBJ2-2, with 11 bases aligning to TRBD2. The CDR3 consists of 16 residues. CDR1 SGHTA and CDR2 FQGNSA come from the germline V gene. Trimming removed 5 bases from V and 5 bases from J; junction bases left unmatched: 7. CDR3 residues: CASSPPGLAATGELFF. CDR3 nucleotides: TGTGCCAGCAGCCCCCCGGGACTAGCGGCTACCGGGGAGCTGTTTTTT.

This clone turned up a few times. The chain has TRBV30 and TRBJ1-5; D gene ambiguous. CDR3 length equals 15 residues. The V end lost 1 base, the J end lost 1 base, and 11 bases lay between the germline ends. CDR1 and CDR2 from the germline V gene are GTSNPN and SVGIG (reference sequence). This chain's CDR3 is CAWSGGWVSNQPQHF. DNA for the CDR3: TGTGCCTGGAGTGGTGGATGGGTGAGCAATCAGCCCCAGCATTTT.

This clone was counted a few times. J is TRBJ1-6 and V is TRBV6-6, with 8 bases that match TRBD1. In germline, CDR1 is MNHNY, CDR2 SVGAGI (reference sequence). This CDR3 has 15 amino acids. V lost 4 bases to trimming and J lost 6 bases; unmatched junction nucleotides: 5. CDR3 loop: CASSLTGGTNSPLHF. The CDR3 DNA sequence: TGTGCCAGCAGTTTAACAGGGGGAACTAATTCACCCCTCCACTTT.

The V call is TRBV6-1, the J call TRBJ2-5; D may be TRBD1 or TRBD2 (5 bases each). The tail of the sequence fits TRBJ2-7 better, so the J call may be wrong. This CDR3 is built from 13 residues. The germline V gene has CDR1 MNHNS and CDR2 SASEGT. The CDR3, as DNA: TGTGCCAGCAGTGTCGGGACCCTCTACGAGCAGTACTTC. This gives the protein CASSVGTLYEQYF.

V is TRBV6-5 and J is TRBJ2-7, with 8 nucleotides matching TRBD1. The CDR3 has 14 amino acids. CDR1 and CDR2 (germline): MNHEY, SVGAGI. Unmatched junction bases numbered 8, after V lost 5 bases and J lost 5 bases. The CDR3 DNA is TGTGCCAGCAGTAGCCCTGGACAGGGACACGAGCAGTACTTC. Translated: CASSSPGQGHEQYF.

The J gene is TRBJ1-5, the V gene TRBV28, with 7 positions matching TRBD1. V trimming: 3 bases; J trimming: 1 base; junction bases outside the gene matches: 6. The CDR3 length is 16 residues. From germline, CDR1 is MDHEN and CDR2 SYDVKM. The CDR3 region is CASSFGNRGSNQPQHF. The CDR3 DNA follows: TGTGCCAGCAGTTTCGGGAACAGGGGAAGCAATCAGCCCCAGCATTTT.

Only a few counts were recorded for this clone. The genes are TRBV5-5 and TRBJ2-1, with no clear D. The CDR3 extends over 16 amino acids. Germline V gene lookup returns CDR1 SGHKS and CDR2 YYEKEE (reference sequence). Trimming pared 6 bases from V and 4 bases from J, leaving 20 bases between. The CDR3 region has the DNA TGTGCCAGCAACCTCCGGCCTGCTGTGGGGTACAATGAGCAGTTCTTC. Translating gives CASNLRPAVGYNEQFF.

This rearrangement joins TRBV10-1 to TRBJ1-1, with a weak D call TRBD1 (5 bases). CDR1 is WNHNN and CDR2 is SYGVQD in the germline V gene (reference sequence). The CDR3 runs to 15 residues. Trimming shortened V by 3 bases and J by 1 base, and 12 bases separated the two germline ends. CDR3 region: CASSESRGSNTEAFF. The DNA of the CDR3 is TGCGCCAGCAGTGAATCGAGGGGCTCGAACACTGAAGCTTTCTTT.

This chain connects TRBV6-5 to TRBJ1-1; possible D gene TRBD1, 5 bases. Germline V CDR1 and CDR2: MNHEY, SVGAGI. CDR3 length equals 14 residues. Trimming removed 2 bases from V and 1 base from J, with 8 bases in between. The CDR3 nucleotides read TGTGCCAGCAGTTACGGGGCCGGGAACACTGAAGCTTTCTTT. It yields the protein CASSYGAGNTEAFF.

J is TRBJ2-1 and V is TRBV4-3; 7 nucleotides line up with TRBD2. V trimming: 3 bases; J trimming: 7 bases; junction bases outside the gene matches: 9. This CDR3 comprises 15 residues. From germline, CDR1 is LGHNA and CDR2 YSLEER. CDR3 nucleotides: TGCGCCAGCAGCCACGGGCAGGGAGGGGAGAATGAGCAGTTCTTC. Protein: CASSHGQGGENEQFF.

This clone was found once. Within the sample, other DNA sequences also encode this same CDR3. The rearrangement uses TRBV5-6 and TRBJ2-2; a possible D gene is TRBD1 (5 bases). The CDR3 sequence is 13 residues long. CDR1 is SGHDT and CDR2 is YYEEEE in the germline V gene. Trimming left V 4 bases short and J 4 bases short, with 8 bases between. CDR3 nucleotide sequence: TGTGCCAGCAGCCTCAGGGTCACCGGGGAGCTGTTTTTT. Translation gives CASSLRVTGELFF.

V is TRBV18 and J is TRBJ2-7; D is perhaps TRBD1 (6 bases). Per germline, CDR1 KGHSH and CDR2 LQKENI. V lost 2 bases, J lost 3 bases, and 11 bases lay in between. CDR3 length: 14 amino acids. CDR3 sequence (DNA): TGTGCCAGCTCACCAAGGCAGGGGAACTACGAGCAGTACTTC. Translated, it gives CASSPRQGNYEQYF.

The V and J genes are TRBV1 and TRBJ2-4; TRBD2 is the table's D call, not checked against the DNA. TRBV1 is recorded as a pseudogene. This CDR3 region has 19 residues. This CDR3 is CTSSQVKRGVRLAKNIQYF. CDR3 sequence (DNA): TGCACCAGCAGCCAAGTTAAGCGGGGGGTACGCCTAGCCAAAAACATTCAGTACTTC.

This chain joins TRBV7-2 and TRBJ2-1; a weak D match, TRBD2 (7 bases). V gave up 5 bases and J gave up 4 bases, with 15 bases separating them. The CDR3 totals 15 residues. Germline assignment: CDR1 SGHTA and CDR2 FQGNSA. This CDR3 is CASSEGGASYNEQFF. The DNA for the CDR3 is TGTGCCAGCAGCGAGGGGGGGGCGAGTTACAATGAGCAGTTCTTC.

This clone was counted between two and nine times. The CDR3: CASSALGEQYF. The CDR3 DNA reads as TGTGCCAGCAGTGCCCTAGGGGAGCAGTACTTC. This rearrangement joins TRBV6-5 to TRBJ2-7, with D unclear. The CDR3 length is 11 residues. Germline CDR1 and CDR2: MNHEY and SVGAGI. V gave up 5 bases and J gave up 7 bases, with 9 bases separating them.

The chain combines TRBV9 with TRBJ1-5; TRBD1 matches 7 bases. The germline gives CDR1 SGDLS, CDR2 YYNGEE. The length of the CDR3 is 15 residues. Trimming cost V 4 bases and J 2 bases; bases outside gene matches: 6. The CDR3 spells CASSHGDSRNQPQHF. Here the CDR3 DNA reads TGTGCCAGCAGCCACGGGGACAGCCGCAATCAGCCCCAGCATTTT. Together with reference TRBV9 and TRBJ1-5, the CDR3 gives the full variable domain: DSGVTQTPKHLITATGQRVTLRCSPRSGDLSVYWYQQSLDQGLQFLIQYYNGEERAKGNILERFSAQQFPDLHSELNLSSLELGDSALYFCASSHGDSRNQPQHFGDGTRLSIL.

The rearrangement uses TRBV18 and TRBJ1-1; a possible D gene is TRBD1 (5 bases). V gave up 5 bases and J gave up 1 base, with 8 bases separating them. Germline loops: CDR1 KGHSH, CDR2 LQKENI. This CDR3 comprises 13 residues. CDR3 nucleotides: TGTGCCAGCTCATTTGGACAGAACACTGAAGCTTTCTTT. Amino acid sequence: CASSFGQNTEAFF.

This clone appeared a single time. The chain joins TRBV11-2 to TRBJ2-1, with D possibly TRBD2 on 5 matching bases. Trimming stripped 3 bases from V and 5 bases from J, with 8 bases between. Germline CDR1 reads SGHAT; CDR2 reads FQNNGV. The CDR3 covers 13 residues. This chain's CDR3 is CASSFGNNNEQFF. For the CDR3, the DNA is TGTGCCAGCAGCTTCGGGAACAACAATGAGCAGTTCTTC.

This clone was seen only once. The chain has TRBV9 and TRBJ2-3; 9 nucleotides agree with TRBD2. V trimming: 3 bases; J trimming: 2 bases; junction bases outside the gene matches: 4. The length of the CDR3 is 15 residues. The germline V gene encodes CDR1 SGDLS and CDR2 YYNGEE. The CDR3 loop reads CASSALAGTTDTQYF. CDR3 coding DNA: TGTGCCAGCAGCGCACTAGCGGGCACCACAGATACGCAGTATTTT.

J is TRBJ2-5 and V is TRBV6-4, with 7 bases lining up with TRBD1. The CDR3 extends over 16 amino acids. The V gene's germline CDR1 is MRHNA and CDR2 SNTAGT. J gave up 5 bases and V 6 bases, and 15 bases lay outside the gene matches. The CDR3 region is CASRRGRQWRRETQYF. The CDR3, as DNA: TGTGCCAGCAGGAGGGGGCGACAGTGGAGGAGGGAGACCCAGTACTTC.

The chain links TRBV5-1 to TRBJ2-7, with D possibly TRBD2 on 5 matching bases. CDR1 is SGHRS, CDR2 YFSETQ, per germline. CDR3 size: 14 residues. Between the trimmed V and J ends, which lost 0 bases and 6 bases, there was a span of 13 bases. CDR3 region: CASSLGEWGGEQYF. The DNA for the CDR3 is TGCGCCAGCAGCTTGGGGGAGTGGGGTGGCGAGCAGTACTTC.